This entry concerns a single T cell receptor beta chain. This CDR3 is 18 amino acids long. The germline V and J ends were trimmed by 4 bases and 3 bases, with 24 bases remaining between them. Germline CDR1 reads MGHRA; CDR2 reads YSYEKL. The sample originates from a study of T cell changes during pregnancy in multiple sclerosis. Method: immunoSEQ multiplex PCR; TCRdb's copy keeps in-frame clones and lacks some. Of around 62,000 clones in the sample, around 91% were seen once. This TCR was recovered from a female donor in good health, enrolled as a control in a pregnancy study. Sample: peripheral blood, taken in the second trimester of pregnancy. The chain uses TRBV4-1 and TRBJ1-1; D perhaps matches TRBD1 (6 bases). Here the CDR3 reads CASSPSLGAGSWDTEAFF. The CDR3 region has the DNA TGCGCCAGCAGCCCCAGCCTGGGGGCAGGGAGTTGGGACACTGAAGCTTTCTTT.